This T cell receptor beta chain is from a study of T cell responses to AZD1222 COVID-19 vaccine. Assay: immunoSEQ multiplex PCR; the TCRdb copy retains only in-frame clones and omits some. The data contain about 150,000 clones, roughly nine tenths of them singletons. Germline CDR1 reads LGHDT; CDR2 reads YNNKEL (reference sequence). The J segment lost 6 bases and the V segment lost 0 bases, leaving 4 bases of the junction unmatched. This CDR3 spans 15 amino acids. The origin of this receptor is an adult who had recovered from COVID-19. This chain links TRBV3-1 (or the pseudogene TRBV3-2) with TRBJ2-1; 8 nucleotides match TRBD2. Sequenced material: peripheral blood, taken after recovery from COVID-19. The CDR3 DNA follows: TGTGCCAGCAGCCAAGAGGGGACTAGACCCAATGAGCAGTTCTTC. The encoded protein is CASSQEGTRPNEQFF.